The text below deals with one T cell receptor (beta chain). This clone has just a few counts. Its antigen remains unidentified. Base qualities are missing; no much larger clone stands one base away. The cohort was made up of 650 to 700 healthy bone marrow donors. Cohort members were all nominally healthy when sampled, although unrecorded immune exposures were likely present. The donor was CMV seropositive and belonged to the group of more than 250 seropositive cohort members. A peripheral blood sample was provided by each donor, and peripheral blood mononuclear cells were used for TCR beta sequencing. The Qiagen DNeasy Blood Extraction Kit was used to extract genomic DNA from the blood cell samples. Preparation of the library involved the immunoSEQ multiplex PCR assay. A mixture of 60 forward primers for TCR Vbeta segments and 13 reverse primers for TCR Jbeta segments was used in the multiplex PCR. The CDR3 region of rearranged TCR beta genes was amplified from genomic DNA with a multiplex PCR assay. On the Illumina HiSeq System, the amplified TCR beta libraries were sequenced as 87-base-pair reads. From the authors' description of their analysis: A later analysis tallied 75 million to 85 million unique TCR beta chains across the 666 repertoires, and about 12 million of those chains were shared by two or more donors. To remove PCR and sequencing errors, raw reads were error-corrected and collapsed into unique sequences using a nearest-neighbor algorithm that merged closely related sequences. CDR3 sequences were aligned to IMGT reference sequences to assign V, D and J gene segments. Each retained sequence needed at least a six-nucleotide match to both a V gene segment and a J gene segment. A rearrangement was called productive if the CDR3 had no stop codons and remained in frame with V and J, and every other rearrangement was called non-productive. CDR3 was defined by IMGT convention, running from the second conserved V-encoded cysteine to the conserved J-encoded phenylalanine. The earlier analysis of approximately 590 of the donors excluded any sequence lacking an unambiguous match to a single V gene segment. In an earlier analysis of 500 to 750 of the donors, V segments were called functional above 56.7% productive rearrangements and were called segregating when the between-donor standard deviation exceeded 5%. A statistical classification framework was built to diagnose cytomegalovirus status from the catalog of TCR beta chain sequences. V and J gene assignment, in a later analysis, came from comparing TCR nucleotide sequences with IMGT/GENE-DB human TR gene sequences. In a later analysis, CDR3 sequences and most-parsimonious VDJ recombination scenarios were assigned using the TCRdist pipeline. In a later analysis, each TCR beta chain was defined by its CDR3 amino acid sequence together with its V-gene family, and reads without a unique V-gene family were excluded. A later analysis removed 592 highly shared, low-generation-probability nucleotide sequences to deal with suspected cross-contamination and a sequencing artifact. In a later analysis, a clonal expansion index for each public chain was calculated from normalized within-repertoire ranks of inferred template counts. In a later analysis, generation probabilities were computed using a VDJ recombination model fitted to out-of-frame rearrangements, and the results were checked against IGoR. In a later analysis, TCR-TCR, TCR-HLA and TCR-CMV co-occurrence was scored with hypergeometric tests, and a repertoire-size bias correction was applied to TCR pairs. In a later analysis, false discovery rates were estimated by permuting HLA or CMV assignments 20 times. In a later analysis, co-occurring TCRs were grouped using DBSCAN, and TCRdist sequence similarity was added for clustering within HLA-allele-positive subsets. For co-occurrence clustering, repertoires with fewer than 30,000 or more than 120,000 public chains were excluded, along with four or five repertoires with anomalous nucleotide sharing. Not all clones reach the TCRdb copy of this immuneACCESS table, which keeps in-frame sequences only. Checked studies attribute under half of the gap to unresolved V genes and leave the rest unexplained. V, J and clone size reflect that table, while D and trimming were determined from the DNA. Present in this sample are around 88,000 clones, 78% of which were seen just once. 4.1% of the sample is held by the ten biggest clonotypes.

The source of the sample is a study of cytomegalovirus exposure and HLA in healthy donors (dated by TCRdb to 2015 to 2018). For context, the study as a whole: In an earlier analysis of approximately 640 of the donors, around 290 Gb of sequence data and roughly 100 million unique TCR beta sequences from 180 million or so T cells were reported. About 280 gigabases of sequencing data and around 85 million unique TCR sequences made up an early release that covered some 640 HLA-typed donors. Of the roughly 410 genotyped donors, 75% to 85% were placed in the genetic ancestry cluster associated with self-reported Caucasian donors. The study aimed to test whether cataloging public T cell receptors could reveal signatures of past pathogen exposure. The study profiled the T cell repertoires of some 610 subjects by immunosequencing and related them to cytomegalovirus serostatus. Besides the first cohort of around 670 subjects, a separate validation cohort made up of 90 to 150 different subjects was used. The study combined high-throughput TCR immunosequencing, statistical association of individual TCRs with disease status, and machine learning to predict cytomegalovirus infection status. To study patterns of TCR occurrence, a later analysis re-analyzed previously published TCR beta repertoires from under 750 donors and added high-resolution HLA genotyping. Rather than drawing on any new phenotypic data, the later analysis identified candidate immune exposures from TCR beta sequences and the way those sequences occurred across donors. An earlier analysis of about 620 of the donors applied high-throughput TCR beta sequencing to assess whether each TCR beta V gene segment acted as functional or pseudogenic. Donor age, sex, ethnicity and CMV serostatus were compiled together with the repertoire data. Genome-wide SNP genotypes for about 65% of the roughly 670 donors were used in a later genetic analysis, which treated that subset as a discovery cohort. All discovery cohort repertoires had been generated using a single sequencing platform. HLA typing covered class I and class II loci at four-digit resolution. Typing coverage differed by locus: A, B, C, DRB1 and DQB1 were typed in about 620-640 donors, DQA1 in about 510, DPA1 in 600 to 610, and DPB1 in roughly 470. Roughly five DR-DQ haplotypes were handled as single units for association and clustering because linkage in the cohort was strong. Across around 400 genotyped donors of the cohort, an average of about 250,000 unique TCR beta nucleotide sequences per donor were sequenced, and about a sixth of those sequences were non-productive.

What the work shows at the level of the full study, not this receptor alone: While some public TCRs were present in many individuals, most TCR sequences turned up only very rarely across donors. Presence/absence analyses assumed roughly uniform sequencing depth across donors, an assumption that may not hold. Correlated functional status among segregating V segments might be attributable to linkage disequilibrium, but an unknown experimental factor could not be ruled out. When HLA alleles, especially DR and DQ, strongly co-occurred, attributing TCR associations to individual alleles was difficult. The classifier was reported to diagnose cytomegalovirus status with high specificity and sensitivity in both the original and validation cohorts. A later genetic analysis reported fewer N-insertions in productive TCRs among donors in an Asian-associated ancestry cluster than the roughly 700-donor mean. A further reported finding was that TCR beta sequences accurately predicted the HLA-A and HLA-B alleles for most subjects in the first cohort. Compared with equally common non-associated chains, HLA-associated TCR beta chains in a later analysis were more clonally expanded and had lower generation probabilities. At a false discovery rate of 0.05, a later analysis linked 15,000 to 20,000 TCR beta sequences to specific HLA alleles. The only immune exposure information available for the cohort was CMV serostatus. The sequencing pipeline was judged likely to have produced a cluster of highly shared sequence variants as a technical artifact. Because HLA typing was missing for some donors at each locus, association tests included only the typed subset. A later analysis reported that several top co-occurrence clusters appeared linked to parvovirus B19, influenza, CMV and Epstein-Barr virus. Three of the identified cytomegalovirus-associated TCR beta chains were confirmed in vitro to be specific for cytomegalovirus antigens. A later analysis found that TCR association rates varied across HLA loci, with DRB1 alleles showing the most associated TCRs and HLA-C alleles the fewest. In a later analysis, most CMV-associated TCR beta chains were found to appear HLA-restricted, with HLA associations seemingly driven largely by CMV exposure. According to the authors, the approach could potentially be generalized to other disease states and immunological phenotypes. In the study, some 160 TCR beta chains were listed as associated with cytomegalovirus. A later genetic analysis associated a missense DCLRE1C variant with V-gene and J-gene trimming of TCR beta chains, and an independent cohort replicated the association. In an earlier analysis of approximately 590 of the donors, most TCR beta V segments were observed in productive rearrangements about 90% or about 30% of the time, broadly matching IMGT annotations. The earlier analysis of nearly 600 of the donors excluded some 15 rarely observed V segments, including chromosome 9 orphons, because counts were too low. The 87-base-pair reads could not distinguish some IMGT-functional V segments, including TRBV6-2 and TRBV6-3, so those segments were excluded. This cohort had only TCR beta chains sequenced, and the lack of alpha or paired-chain data limited which features could be detected.

The germline V gene (reference sequence) provides CDR1 GTSNPN and CDR2 SVGIG. The CDR3 covers 16 residues, taking in both the cysteine and the phenylalanine. Kept here is only the CDR3 DNA, which spans 48 bases and is read in frame from base 1. V ends up 4 bases short and J 2 bases short, with an unmatched junction base count of 7. Input material: PBMCs. The chain is assembled from TRBV30 and TRBJ2-1; TRBD2 lines up with 11 middle nucleotides. This clonotype originated in a woman in her thirties or forties in good health and CMV-seropositive. The DNA is as follows: TGTGCCTGGACTGATGGGACTAGCGGAGCCTACAATGAGCAGTTCTTC. Translated, this gives CAWTDGTSGAYNEQFF.